The 17 T cell receptor beta chains given below trace back to one sample, sequenced in a study of blood T cell repertoires in COVID-19. Sequencing was performed with immunoSEQ multiplex PCR; in TCRdb, only in-frame clones are kept and a portion is missing. The sample includes roughly 230,000 clones, 89% of them seen just once. Material: peripheral blood. These receptors all stem from a woman in her forties who had recovered from COVID-19.

The chain combines TRBV19 with TRBJ1-3, with TRBD1 matching 7 bases. After removal of 1 base from V and 4 bases from J, the junction contained 7 bases not matched to a gene. CDR3 length: 16 amino acids. Germline V lookup: CDR1 LNHDA, CDR2 SQIVND (reference sequence). The chain's CDR3 is CASSIGPGTAGNTIYF. CDR3 bases: TGTGCCAGTAGTATAGGGCCCGGGACAGCAGGAAACACCATATATTTT.

The rearrangement uses TRBV11-2 and TRBJ1-5; 7 bases fit TRBD1. This CDR3 has 15 amino acids. V trimming: 5 bases; J trimming: 4 bases; junction bases outside the gene matches: 8. CDR1 and CDR2 from the germline V gene are SGHAT and FQNNGV. In DNA, the CDR3 is TGTGCCAGCAGCAGACAGGGAGGACTAAATCAGCCCCAGCATTTT. Protein product: CASSRQGGLNQPQHF.

This clone has only one observation. The V and J genes are TRBV28 and TRBJ2-3; D might be TRBD1 (6 bases). Germline V lookup: CDR1 MDHEN, CDR2 SYDVKM. CDR3 length: 15 amino acids. V lost 2 bases to trimming and J lost 0 bases, with 9 bases between them. The CDR3 DNA follows: TGTGCCAGCAGTTTAACGCAGGGGAGCACAGATACGCAGTATTTT. Translated: CASSLTQGSTDTQYF.

The chain carries TRBV5-1 and TRBJ2-3; 9 bases map to TRBD2. The CDR3 spans 17 residues. V lost 4 bases and J lost 0; bases outside the gene matches: 9. CDR1 and CDR2 from the germline V gene are SGHRS and YFSETQ. CDR3 in amino acids: CASSPTGTSKSTDTQYF. As DNA, the CDR3 is TGCGCCAGCAGCCCGACCGGGACTAGCAAAAGCACAGATACGCAGTATTTT.

This rearrangement joins TRBV2 to TRBJ2-1, with 9 bases matching TRBD2. This CDR3 contains 15 residues. CDR1 and CDR2 (germline): SNHLY, FYNNEI. V lost 6 bases, J lost 1 base, and 4 bases stayed unmatched. CDR3 loop: CASRNSGGSYNEQFF. DNA of the CDR3: TGTGCCAGCAGGAATAGCGGGGGATCCTACAATGAGCAGTTCTTC.

The rearrangement joins TRBV12-3 or TRBV12-4 to TRBJ1-1; D is unclear. V was trimmed by 3 bases and J by 2 bases, leaving 7 bases between them. The CDR3 consists of 13 residues. The CDR3 DNA reads as TGTGCCAGCAGTTTTAGTATCAACACTGAAGCTTTCTTT. It encodes CASSFSINTEAFF.

The rearrangement links TRBV6-5 to TRBJ1-6; D call uncertain. The CDR3 contains 14 residues. Germline assignment: CDR1 MNHEY and CDR2 SVGAGI. The V and J ends lost 6 bases and 4 bases respectively, with 10 bases between them. CDR3 loop: CASRGPIYNSPLHF. Written as DNA, the CDR3 is TGTGCCAGCAGGGGCCCAATTTATAATTCACCCCTCCACTTT.

The chain has TRBV14 and TRBJ1-2; D is ambiguous. The V end was cut by 0 bases, the J end by 2 bases, with 4 bases between. CDR1 is SGHDN, CDR2 FVKESK, per germline. The CDR3 contains 13 residues. CDR3 sequence reads: CASSQDLNYGYTF. In DNA form, the CDR3 reads TGTGCCAGCAGCCAAGACCTAAACTATGGCTACACCTTC.

The genes are TRBV7-9 and TRBJ1-1; TRBD1 might be the D (6 bases). V dropped 5 bases and J dropped 1 base, with 8 bases sitting between them. CDR1 is SEHNR, CDR2 FQNEAQ, per germline (reference sequence). The CDR3 length is 13 residues. This CDR3 reads CASSRTENTEAFF. The CDR3 DNA is TGTGCCAGCAGCAGGACAGAGAACACTGAAGCTTTCTTT.

The V and J genes are TRBV19 and TRBJ1-1; no clear D. The V end lost 6 bases, the J end lost 0 bases, and 8 bases lay between the germline ends. This CDR3 has 13 residues. Germline V CDR1 and CDR2: LNHDA, SQIVND (reference sequence). As DNA, the CDR3 is TGTGCCAGTAGCAAGAGGATGAACACTGAAGCTTTCTTT. It translates to CASSKRMNTEAFF. The variable domain in full, with the rest retrieved from reference TRBV19 and TRBJ1-1, is DGGITQSPKYLFRKEGQNVTLSCEQNLNHDAMYWYRQDPGQGLRLIYYSQIVNDFQKGDIAEGYSVSREKKESFPLTVTSAQKNPTAFYLCASSKRMNTEAFFGQGTRLTVV.

This clone showed up just once. The chain is built from TRBV18 and TRBJ1-2; 9 bases are shared with TRBD1. The CDR3 runs 15 residues. With 2 bases clipped from V and 4 bases from J, the junction kept 5 bases outside the gene matches. Germline V gene lookup returns CDR1 KGHSH and CDR2 LQKENI. CDR3 in amino acids: CASSPRTGQGYGYTF. The CDR3 nucleotides read TGTGCCAGCTCACCAAGAACGGGACAGGGCTATGGCTACACCTTC.

This clone has ten or more counts. This sequence joins TRBV3-1 (or the pseudogene TRBV3-2) and TRBJ2-7, with 8 bases lining up with TRBD1. The CDR3 consists of 15 residues. The J segment lost 7 bases and the V segment lost 4 bases, leaving 12 bases of the junction unmatched. CDR1 and CDR2 (germline): LGHDT, YNNKEL (reference sequence). CDR3 in DNA: TGTGCCAGCAGCCTCCAGGGACAGGTTTCGAAAGAGCAGTACTTC. Translated: CASSLQGQVSKEQYF.

A single count supports this clone. The rearrangement uses TRBV28 and TRBJ1-5; 9 bases are a match to TRBD1. In germline, CDR1 is MDHEN, CDR2 SYDVKM. The CDR3 runs to 13 residues. Germline trimming cut 6 bases from V and 6 bases from J; bases unmatched to any gene: 3. Here the CDR3 reads CASRRQGGQPQHF. The CDR3 DNA reads as TGTGCCAGCAGGCGACAGGGGGGTCAGCCCCAGCATTTT. The entire variable domain, with the rest obtained from reference TRBV28 and TRBJ1-5, is as follows: DVKVTQSSRYLVKRTGEKVFLECVQDMDHENMFWYRQDPGLGLRLIYFSYDVKMKEKGDIPEGYSVSREKKERFSLILESASTNQTSMYLCASRRQGGQPQHFGDGTRLSIL.

The chain uses TRBV7-9 and TRBJ2-7; D uncertain. The CDR3 covers 13 residues. Germline loops: CDR1 SEHNR, CDR2 FQNEAQ (reference sequence). V lost 6 bases to trimming and J lost 4 bases, with 13 bases between them. CDR3: CASSLGSRYEQYV. The CDR3, as DNA: TGTGCCAGCAGTTTGGGTAGCCGTTACGAGCAGTACGTC.

This clone has just a few counts. The chain joins TRBV7-2 to TRBJ1-2; 8 bases align to TRBD1. V shed 9 bases, J shed 4 bases, and the junction held 7 bases outside the gene matches. The CDR3 is 13 amino acids. Germline lookup yields CDR1 SGHTA and CDR2 FQGNSA. CDR3 region: CASSGTGIYGYTF. The CDR3 bases are TGTGCCAGTTCCGGGACAGGAATCTATGGCTACACCTTC.

V and J are TRBV11-2 and TRBJ2-7; 13 positions agree with TRBD2. This CDR3 spans 15 amino acids. J lost 3 bases, V lost 5 bases, and 4 bases had no gene match. The germline CDR1 and CDR2 sequences are SGHAT and FQNNGV. DNA of the CDR3: TGTGCCAGCAGCCTGGGACTAGCGGGAATCTACGAGCAGTACGTC. Translation: CASSLGLAGIYEQYV.

This clone is a singleton in its sample. V and J are TRBV6-5 and TRBJ1-2; D call uncertain. CDR3 length equals 13 residues. CDR1 is MNHEY and CDR2 is SVGAGI in the germline V gene. V gave up 2 bases and J gave up 2 bases, with 6 bases separating them. This chain's CDR3 is CASSYEGNYGYTF. The CDR3 DNA sequence: TGTGCCAGCAGTTACGAGGGAAACTATGGCTACACCTTC.